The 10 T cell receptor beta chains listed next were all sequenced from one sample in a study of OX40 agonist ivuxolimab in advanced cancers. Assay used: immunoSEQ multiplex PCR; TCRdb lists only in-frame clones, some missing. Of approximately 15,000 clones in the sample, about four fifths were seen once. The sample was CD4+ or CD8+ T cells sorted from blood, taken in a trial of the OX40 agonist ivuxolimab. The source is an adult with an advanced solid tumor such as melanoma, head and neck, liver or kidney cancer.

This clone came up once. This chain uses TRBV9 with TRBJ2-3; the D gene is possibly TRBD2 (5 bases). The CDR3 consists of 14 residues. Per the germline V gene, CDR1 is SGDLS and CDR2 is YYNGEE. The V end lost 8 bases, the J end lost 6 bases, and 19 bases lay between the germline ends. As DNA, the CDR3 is TGTGCCAGTACATTAGCGAAATCAGCGGATACGCAGTATTTT. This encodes CASTLAKSADTQYF.

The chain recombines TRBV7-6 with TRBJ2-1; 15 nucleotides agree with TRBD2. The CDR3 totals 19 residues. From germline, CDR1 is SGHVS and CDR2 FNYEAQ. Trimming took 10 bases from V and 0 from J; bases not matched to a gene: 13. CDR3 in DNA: TGTGCCACGGATCCGGGACTAGCGGGAGGCCCGAGCTCCTACAATGAGCAGTTCTTC. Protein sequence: CATDPGLAGGPSSYNEQFF.

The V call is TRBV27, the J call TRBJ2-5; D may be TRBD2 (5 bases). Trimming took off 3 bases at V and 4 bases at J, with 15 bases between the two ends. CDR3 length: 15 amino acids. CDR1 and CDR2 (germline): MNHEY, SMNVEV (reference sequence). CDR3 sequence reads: CASSLSPGDGETQYF. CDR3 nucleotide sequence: TGTGCCAGCAGTTTGTCCCCCGGGGATGGAGAGACCCAGTACTTC.

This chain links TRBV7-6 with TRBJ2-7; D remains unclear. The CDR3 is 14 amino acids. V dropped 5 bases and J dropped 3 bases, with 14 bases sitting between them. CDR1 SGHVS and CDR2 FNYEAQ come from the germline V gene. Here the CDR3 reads CASSQDGPSYEQYF. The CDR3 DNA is TGTGCCAGCAGCCAAGATGGGCCCAGCTACGAGCAGTACTTC.

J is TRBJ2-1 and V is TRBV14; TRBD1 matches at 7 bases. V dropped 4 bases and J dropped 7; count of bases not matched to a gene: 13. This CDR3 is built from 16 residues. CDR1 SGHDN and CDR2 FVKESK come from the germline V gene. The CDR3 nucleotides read TGTGCCAGCAGCCCCTGGACAGGACAGTTGGGGAATGAGCAGTTCTTC. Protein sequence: CASSPWTGQLGNEQFF.

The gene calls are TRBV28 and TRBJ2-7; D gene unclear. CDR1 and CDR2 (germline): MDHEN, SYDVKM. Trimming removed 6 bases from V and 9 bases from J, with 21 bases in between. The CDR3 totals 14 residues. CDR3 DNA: TGTGCCAGCAGCCCTATAGGAAGGTCCCTGCGGCAGTACTTC. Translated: CASSPIGRSLRQYF.

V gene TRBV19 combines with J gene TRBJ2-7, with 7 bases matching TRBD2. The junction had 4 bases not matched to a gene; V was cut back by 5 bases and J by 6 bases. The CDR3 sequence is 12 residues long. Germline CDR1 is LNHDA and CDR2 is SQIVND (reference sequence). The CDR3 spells CASSAGAGEQYF. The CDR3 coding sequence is TGTGCCAGTAGTGCGGGAGCAGGCGAGCAGTACTTC.

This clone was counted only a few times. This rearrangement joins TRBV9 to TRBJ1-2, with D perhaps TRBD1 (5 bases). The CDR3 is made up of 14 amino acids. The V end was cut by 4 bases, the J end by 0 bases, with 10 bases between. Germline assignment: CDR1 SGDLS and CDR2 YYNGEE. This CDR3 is CASSPGTANYGYTF. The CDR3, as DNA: TGTGCCAGCAGCCCAGGGACGGCTAACTATGGCTACACCTTC.

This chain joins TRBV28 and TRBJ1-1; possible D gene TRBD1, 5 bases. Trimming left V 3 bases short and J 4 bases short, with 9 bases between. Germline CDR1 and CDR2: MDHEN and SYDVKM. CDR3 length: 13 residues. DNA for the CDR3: TGTGCCAGCAGTTTTCAGGGTGCCACTGAAGCTTTCTTT. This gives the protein CASSFQGATEAFF.

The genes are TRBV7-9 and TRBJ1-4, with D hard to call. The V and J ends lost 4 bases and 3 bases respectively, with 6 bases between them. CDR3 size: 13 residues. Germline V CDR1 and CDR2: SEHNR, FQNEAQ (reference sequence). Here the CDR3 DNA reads TGTGCCAGCAGCTCTTGGGCTAATGAAAAACTGTTTTTT. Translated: CASSSWANEKLFF.